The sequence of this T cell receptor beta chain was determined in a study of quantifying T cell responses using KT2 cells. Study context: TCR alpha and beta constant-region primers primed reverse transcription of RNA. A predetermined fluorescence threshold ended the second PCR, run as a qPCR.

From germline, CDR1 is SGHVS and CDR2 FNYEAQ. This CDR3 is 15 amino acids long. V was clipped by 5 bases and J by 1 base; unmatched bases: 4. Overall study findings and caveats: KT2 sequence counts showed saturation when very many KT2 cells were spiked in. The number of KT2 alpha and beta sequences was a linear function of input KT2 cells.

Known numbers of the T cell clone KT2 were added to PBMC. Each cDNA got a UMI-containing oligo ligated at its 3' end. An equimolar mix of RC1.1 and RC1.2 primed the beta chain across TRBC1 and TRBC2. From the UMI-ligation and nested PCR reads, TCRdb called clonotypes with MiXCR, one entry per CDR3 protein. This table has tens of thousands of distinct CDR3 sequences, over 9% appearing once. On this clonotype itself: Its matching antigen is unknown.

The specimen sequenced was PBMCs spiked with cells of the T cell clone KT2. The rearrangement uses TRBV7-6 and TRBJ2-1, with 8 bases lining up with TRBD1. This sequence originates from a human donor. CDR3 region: CASSITGGSYNEQFF. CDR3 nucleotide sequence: TGTGCCAGCAGCATAACAGGGGGTTCCTACAATGAGCAGTTCTTC.